This T cell receptor (beta chain) was captured by sequencing in a study of T cells expressing NK-cell markers. Study-wide context: Sorted CD3+CD56+NKG2C+, CD3+CD56+NKG2C- and CD3+CD56-NKG2C+ T cells supplied TCR beta repertoires. The study sequenced eight donors, seven HCMV-seropositive and one seronegative.

Germline V gene lookup returns CDR1 SGHRS and CDR2 YFSETQ. The CDR3 covers 15 residues. UMI-tagged 5'RACE template switching yielded the TCR beta cDNA. Using the 5' RACE reads, TCRdb records one entry per CDR3 protein without DNA. The listing contains approximately 420,000 distinct CDR3 sequences. Sequenced sample: blood T cells: a sorted CD56 or NKG2C T cell subset, CD4+ or CD8+ T cells, or bulk PBMC T cells (not recorded which). The sequence was obtained from a woman aged 50 to 60 in good health. The chain has TRBV5-1 and TRBJ2-5; without DNA, the TCRdb call of TRBD1 cannot be checked. The CDR3: CASSQPGEHQETQYF.